The sequence of this T cell receptor (beta chain) was determined in a study of blood T cell repertoires in COVID-19. The wider study: Sources were T cells, B-cell-depleted T cells, or PBMCs; the material itself was cDNA or gDNA.

The protocol was immunoSEQ multiplex PCR, while the TCRdb copy is restricted to in-frame clones and leaves out a portion. This table has fewer than 200,000 clones, around 76% appearing once. This TCR came from a woman aged 70-85 years with acute or convalescent COVID-19. The sequenced sample was peripheral blood.

The CDR3 spells CASNGKTVHSNQPQHF. The DNA for the CDR3 is TGTGCCAGCAACGGAAAGACAGTACATAGCAATCAGCCCCAGCATTTT. The chain combines TRBV21-1 with TRBJ1-5; the table assigns TRBD1, which was not confirmed against the DNA. TRBV21-1 is shown as a pseudogene. The CDR3 loop spans 16 amino acids.